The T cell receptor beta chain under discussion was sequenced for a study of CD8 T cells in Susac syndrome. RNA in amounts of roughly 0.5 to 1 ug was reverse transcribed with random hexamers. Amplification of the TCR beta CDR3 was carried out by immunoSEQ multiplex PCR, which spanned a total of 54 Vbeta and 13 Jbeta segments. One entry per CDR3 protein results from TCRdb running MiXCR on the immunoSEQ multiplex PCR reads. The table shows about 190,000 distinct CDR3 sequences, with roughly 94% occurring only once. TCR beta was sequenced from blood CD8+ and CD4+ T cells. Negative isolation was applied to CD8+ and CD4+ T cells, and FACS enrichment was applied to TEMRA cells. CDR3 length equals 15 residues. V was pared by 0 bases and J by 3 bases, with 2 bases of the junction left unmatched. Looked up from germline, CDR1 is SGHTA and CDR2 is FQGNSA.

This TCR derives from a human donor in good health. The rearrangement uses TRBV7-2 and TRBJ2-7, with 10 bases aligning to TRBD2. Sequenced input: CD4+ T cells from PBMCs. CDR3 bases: TGTGCCAGCAGCTTAGCTAGCGGGGGGAACTACGAGCAGTACTTC. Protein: CASSLASGGNYEQYF.